This passage covers 14 T cell receptor beta chains from one sample sequenced in a study of OX40 agonist ivuxolimab in advanced cancers. TCRdb's copy holds only in-frame clones and misses some; the assay was immunoSEQ multiplex PCR. This sample has 80,000 to 95,000 clones, with approximately 90% found just once. Sequenced here: CD4+ or CD8+ T cells sorted from blood, sampled in a trial of the OX40 agonist ivuxolimab. These receptors were obtained from an adult with an advanced solid tumor such as melanoma, head and neck, liver or kidney cancer.

The V call is TRBV11-2, the J call TRBJ1-2, with a weak D call TRBD1 (5 bases). CDR3 length: 15 residues. Trimming cost V 1 base and J 2 bases, with 11 bases left between them. Germline CDR1 reads SGHAT; CDR2 reads FQNNGV. The CDR3 here is CASSLASGQNYGYTF. The CDR3 bases are TGTGCCAGCAGCTTAGCCTCGGGGCAGAACTATGGCTACACCTTC.

This clone was seen more than once but under ten times. The chain links TRBV6-6 to TRBJ2-1, with 8 bases matching TRBD1. V lost 2 bases and J lost 15; bases outside the gene matches: 6. Germline CDR1 MNHNY, CDR2 SVGAGI (reference sequence). The CDR3 runs to 12 residues. DNA of the CDR3: TGTGCCAGCAGTTACGAAACAGGGGGTGCGTTCTTC. It encodes CASSYETGGAFF.

The chain recombines TRBV27 with TRBJ2-2, with D hard to call. V lost 8 bases to trimming and J lost 2 bases, with 15 bases between them. This CDR3 spans 15 amino acids. The germline CDR1 and CDR2 sequences are MNHEY and SMNVEV (reference sequence). The chain's CDR3 is CASGYRALNTGELFF. As DNA, the CDR3 is TGTGCCAGCGGATACCGGGCCCTAAACACCGGGGAGCTGTTTTTT.

This chain uses TRBV19 with TRBJ1-1, with D hard to call. Germline CDR1 LNHDA, CDR2 SQIVND (reference sequence). V gave up 7 bases and J gave up 3 bases, with 12 bases separating them. The CDR3 is 13 amino acids. CDR3 region: CASTLGAYTEAFF. As DNA, the CDR3 is TGTGCCAGTACTCTAGGAGCCTACACTGAAGCTTTCTTT.

V gene TRBV6-5 combines with J gene TRBJ1-6; weak D call: TRBD1 (5 bases). Germline values: CDR1 MNHEY, CDR2 SVGAGI. The CDR3 extends over 14 amino acids. V was trimmed by 6 bases and J by 10 bases, leaving 16 bases between them. CDR3 in DNA: TGTGCCAGCAGCCGGGACCCGACGGGGTCACCCCTCCACTTT. Protein: CASSRDPTGSPLHF.

The chain couples TRBV5-4 to TRBJ2-7; D ambiguous. The V gene lost 0 bases and the J gene lost 3 bases, with 7 bases spanning the gap. The length of the CDR3 is 13 residues. CDR1 and CDR2 (germline): SGHNT, YYREEE (reference sequence). The CDR3 region is CASSLGQIYEQYF. The CDR3 DNA follows: TGTGCCAGCAGCTTGGGGCAGATCTACGAGCAGTACTTC.

Here the CDR3 reads CASRTSGLRETQYF. CDR3 DNA sequence: TGTGCCAGCAGAACTAGCGGGTTGAGGGAGACCCAGTACTTC. This sequence joins TRBV6-6 and TRBJ2-5, with 9 bases that match TRBD2. Trimming removed 6 bases from V and 5 bases from J; junction bases left unmatched: 7. The CDR3 loop spans 14 amino acids. The germline CDR1 and CDR2 sequences are MNHNY and SVGAGI (reference sequence).

This clone was detected only once. The gene calls are TRBV6-1 and TRBJ1-2, with a weak D call TRBD1 (5 bases). The CDR3 consists of 15 residues. Germline loops: CDR1 MNHNS, CDR2 SASEGT. V was trimmed by 10 bases and J by 0 bases, leaving 18 bases between them. CDR3 DNA: TGTGCCACTGGTAGGGACCAGCCGTCTAACTATGGCTACACCTTC. This codes for CATGRDQPSNYGYTF.

The V and J genes are TRBV4-1 and TRBJ2-1, with 7 bases fitting TRBD1. Germline CDR1 is MGHRA and CDR2 is YSYEKL. With V trimmed by 4 bases and J by 9 bases, 9 bases remained unmatched. The CDR3 is 14 residues long. DNA of the CDR3: TGCGCCAGCAGCCGAGGACAGGCAGGTGGTGAGCAGTTCTTC. Amino acids: CASSRGQAGGEQFF.

This clone has just one count. This chain joins TRBV30 and TRBJ2-7; tentatively, D is TRBD1 (6 bases). Trimming left V 0 bases short and J 3 bases short, with 15 bases between. Germline assignment: CDR1 GTSNPN and CDR2 SVGIG (reference sequence). The CDR3 is 15 amino acids. The CDR3 DNA reads TGTGCCTGGAGTGTAGGGGCAGGGGTTTTCTACGAGCAGTACTTC. Amino acids: CAWSVGAGVFYEQYF.

V usage is TRBV4-3 and J usage is TRBJ1-4; 9 bases align to TRBD1. The CDR3 spans 20 residues. The V segment lost 0 bases and the J segment 4 bases; nucleotides outside the gene matches: 15. Per germline, CDR1 LGHNA and CDR2 YSLEER. CDR3: CASSQEGRPIQGAFNEKLFF. The CDR3 DNA is TGCGCCAGCAGCCAAGAAGGGCGCCCCATACAGGGGGCGTTTAATGAAAAACTGTTTTTT.

V gene TRBV7-2 combines with J gene TRBJ1-1, with a weak D call TRBD1 (5 bases). Germline values: CDR1 SGHTA, CDR2 FQGNSA. The CDR3 is 14 residues long. The germline V and J ends were trimmed by 10 bases and 6 bases, with 21 bases remaining between them. CDR3 protein: CATASGGSRSEAFF. The CDR3 DNA is TGTGCCACCGCGTCGGGGGGGTCGAGGTCTGAAGCTTTCTTT.

The rearrangement joins TRBV10-1 to TRBJ2-5; D gene uncertain. Germline values: CDR1 WNHNN, CDR2 SYGVQD (reference sequence). The CDR3 spans 12 residues. Trimming removed 5 bases at V and 5 bases at J, with 9 bases between. The CDR3 bases are TGCGCCAGCAGTAGGACCGGCGAGACCCAGTACTTC. Its translation is CASSRTGETQYF.

The count of this clone is one. V usage is TRBV2 and J usage is TRBJ1-6; 8 bases are a match to TRBD1. The V gene's germline CDR1 is SNHLY and CDR2 FYNNEI. The CDR3 has 15 amino acids. The ends lost 6 bases at V and 7 bases at J; junction bases unmatched: 8. The DNA for the CDR3 is TGTGCCAGCAGAGAAACAGGGGGGGGAAATTCACCCCTCCACTTT. Translating gives CASRETGGGNSPLHF.